This T cell receptor (beta chain) was identified during a study of OX40 agonist ivuxolimab in advanced cancers. Clones were sequenced by immunoSEQ multiplex PCR, and TCRdb holds only the in-frame ones, with some missing. The table has roughly 60,000 clones, about 91% seen once. Source: CD4+ or CD8+ T cells sorted from blood, taken in a trial of the OX40 agonist ivuxolimab. The sequence derives from an adult with an advanced solid tumor such as melanoma, head and neck, liver or kidney cancer.

CDR3 coding DNA: TGTGCCAGCAGCGTAGCCCTAGCTGGGGCAGATACGCAGTATTTT. Translated, it gives CASSVALAGADTQYF. The chain recombines TRBV9 with TRBJ2-3, with D perhaps TRBD2 (5 bases). The CDR3 totals 15 residues. The ends were cut back, 0 bases at V and 4 bases at J, with 12 bases in the middle. CDR1 is SGDLS and CDR2 is YYNGEE in the germline V gene.